One TCR beta chain is described in this entry. Treatment reported: oral pan-JAK inhibitor, 5-10 mg twice daily. This sample was taken from a study of CD8+ T cells in alopecia areata. Following RNA extraction, reverse transcription yielded cDNA that acted as the sequencing template. Sequencing was performed with immunoSEQ multiplex PCR; in TCRdb, only in-frame clones are kept and a portion is missing. The sample includes over 150,000 clones, 40% to 65% of them seen just once. The V end was cut by 1 base, the J end by 4 bases, with 6 bases between. Per the germline V gene, CDR1 is PRHDT and CDR2 is FYEKMQ (reference sequence). The CDR3 consists of 13 residues.

Sequenced here: CD8+ T cells sorted from blood, sampled at week 24, from a patient treated with tofacitinib. The receptor was derived from a human donor with alopecia areata. The rearrangement links TRBV13 to TRBJ2-3, with D tentatively TRBD1 or TRBD2 (5 bases each). CDR3 DNA: TGTGCCAGCAGCTTAGTGGGACCAGATACGCAGTATTTT. Translation: CASSLVGPDTQYF.